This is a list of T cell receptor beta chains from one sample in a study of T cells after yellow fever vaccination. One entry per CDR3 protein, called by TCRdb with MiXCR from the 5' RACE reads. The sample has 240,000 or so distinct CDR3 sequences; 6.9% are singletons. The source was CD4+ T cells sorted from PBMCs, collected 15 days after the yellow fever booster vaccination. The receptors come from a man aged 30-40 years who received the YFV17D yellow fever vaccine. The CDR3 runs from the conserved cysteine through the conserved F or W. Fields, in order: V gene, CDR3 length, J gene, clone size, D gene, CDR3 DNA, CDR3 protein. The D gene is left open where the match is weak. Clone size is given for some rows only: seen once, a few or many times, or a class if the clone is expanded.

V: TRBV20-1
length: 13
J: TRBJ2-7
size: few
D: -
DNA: TGCAGTGCTAGAGGTGCTAGCCCGATGGAGCAGTACTTC
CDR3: CSARGASPMEQYF

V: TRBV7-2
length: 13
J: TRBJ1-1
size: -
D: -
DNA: TGTGCCAGCAGCTTATTAGGGGGAGGTGAAGCTTTCTTT
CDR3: CASSLLGGGEAFF

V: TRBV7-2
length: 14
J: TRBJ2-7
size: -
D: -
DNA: TGTGCCAGCAGCGCCGCGGGGCACTCCTACGAGCAGTACTTC
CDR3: CASSAAGHSYEQYF

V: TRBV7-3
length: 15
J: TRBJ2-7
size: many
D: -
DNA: TGTGCCAGCAGCTTAATGGCCGCCGGGATCTACGAGCAGTACTTC
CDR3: CASSLMAAGIYEQYF

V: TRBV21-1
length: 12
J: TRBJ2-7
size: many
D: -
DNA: TGTGCCAGCAGCAAATATGACAGCCCTGTTGACTTC
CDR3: CASSKYDSPVDF

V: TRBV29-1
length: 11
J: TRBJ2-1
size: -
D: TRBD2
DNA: TGCAGCGTGACTAGCGGAGACGATCAGTTCTTC
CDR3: CSVTSGDDQFF

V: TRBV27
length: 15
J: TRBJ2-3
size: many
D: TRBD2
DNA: TGTGCCAGCGCCGACGGGAGGGGTGACACAGATACGCAGTATTTT
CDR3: CASADGRGDTDTQYF

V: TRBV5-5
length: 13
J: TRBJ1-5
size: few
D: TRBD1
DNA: TGTGCCAGCAGCCGGGACAGTTTAGGGCCCCAGCATTTT
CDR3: CASSRDSLGPQHF

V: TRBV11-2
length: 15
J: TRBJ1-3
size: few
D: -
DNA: TGTGCCAGCAGCTTACGACGCCCCGCTGGAAACACCATATATTTT
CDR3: CASSLRRPAGNTIYF

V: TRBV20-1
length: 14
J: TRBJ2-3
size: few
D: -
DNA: TGCAGTGCAAAGACAGCAGATAGCACAGATACGCAGTATTTT
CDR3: CSAKTADSTDTQYF

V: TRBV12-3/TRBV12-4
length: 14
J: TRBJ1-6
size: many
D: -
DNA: TGTGCCAGCACCCCGGGACAAGTCGGATTTTCCCTCCACTTT
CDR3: CASTPGQVGFSLHF

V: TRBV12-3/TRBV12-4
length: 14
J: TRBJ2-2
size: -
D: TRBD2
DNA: TGTGCCAGCAGGGGACTAGCGGGAGCCCGGGAGCTGTTTTTT
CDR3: CASRGLAGARELFF

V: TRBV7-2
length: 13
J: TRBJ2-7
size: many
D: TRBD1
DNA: TGTGCCAGCAGCTACCAAGACAGGGCCGAGCAGTACTTC
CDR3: CASSYQDRAEQYF

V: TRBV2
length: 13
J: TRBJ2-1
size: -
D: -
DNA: TGTGCCAGCAGCGGGTGGGACGGCAATGAGCAGTTCTTC
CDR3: CASSGWDGNEQFF

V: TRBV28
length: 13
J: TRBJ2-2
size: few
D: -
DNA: TGTGCCAGCACCACCCGGGGCACCGGGGAGCTGTTTTTT
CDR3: CASTTRGTGELFF

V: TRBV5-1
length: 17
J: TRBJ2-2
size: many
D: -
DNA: TGCGCCAGCAGCTTACGGCGGCAGGGCCGGGACACCGGGGAGCTGTTTTTT
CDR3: CASSLRRQGRDTGELFF

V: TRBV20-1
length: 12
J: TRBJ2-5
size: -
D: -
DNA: TGCAGTGGCCAGGGGGGCAGGGAGACCCAGTACTTC
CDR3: CSGQGGRETQYF

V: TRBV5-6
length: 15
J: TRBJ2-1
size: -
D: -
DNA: TGTGCCAGCAGCTTGGACCGGACTCTCACATTTGAGCAGTTCTTC
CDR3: CASSLDRTLTFEQFF

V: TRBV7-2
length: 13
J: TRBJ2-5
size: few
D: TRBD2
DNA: TGTGCCAGCAGCTCTAGCGGGGCGTGGACCCAGTACTTC
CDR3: CASSSSGAWTQYF

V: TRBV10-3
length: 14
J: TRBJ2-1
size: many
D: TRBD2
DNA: TGTGCCATCAGGGAGCGGGGTCTTAACAATGAGCAGTTCTTC
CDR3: CAIRERGLNNEQFF

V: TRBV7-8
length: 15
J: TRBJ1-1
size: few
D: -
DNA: TGTGCCAGCAGCTTAGTTGCTAGATCGAACACTGAAGCTTTCTTT
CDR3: CASSLVARSNTEAFF

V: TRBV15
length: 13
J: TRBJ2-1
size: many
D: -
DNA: TGTGCCACCCGAGACCGCCCCTACAATGAGCAGTTCTTC
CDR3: CATRDRPYNEQFF

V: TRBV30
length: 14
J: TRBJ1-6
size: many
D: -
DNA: TGTGCCTGGAGTGTTGGCACAGGGAACTCACCCCTCCACTTT
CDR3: CAWSVGTGNSPLHF

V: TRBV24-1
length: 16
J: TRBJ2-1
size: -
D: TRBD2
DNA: TGTGCCACCAGTGATTTGCGCCCTAGCGGTTACAATGAGCAGTTCTTC
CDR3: CATSDLRPSGYNEQFF

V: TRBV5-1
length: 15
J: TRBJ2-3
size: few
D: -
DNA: TGCGCCAGCAGCTTGAATCCACCGGGCACAGATACGCAGTATTTT
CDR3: CASSLNPPGTDTQYF

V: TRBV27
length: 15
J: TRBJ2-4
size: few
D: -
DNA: TGTGCCAGCAGTTCAGTGGCACTAGCCAAAAACATTCAGTACTTC
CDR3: CASSSVALAKNIQYF

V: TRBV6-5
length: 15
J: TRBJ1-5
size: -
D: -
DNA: TGTGCCAGCAGTTTCGATCCGGGCTCCAATCAGCCCCAGCATTTT
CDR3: CASSFDPGSNQPQHF

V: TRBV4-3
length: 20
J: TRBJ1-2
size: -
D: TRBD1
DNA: TGCGCCAGCAGCCAAGATCCAGGAGAGGACAGGGGGCGAGGAGGCTATGGCTACACCTTC
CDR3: CASSQDPGEDRGRGGYGYTF

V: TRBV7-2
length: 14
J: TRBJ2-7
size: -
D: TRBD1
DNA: TGTGCCAGCAGCGCCGGGACAGTATCCTACGAGCAGTACTTC
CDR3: CASSAGTVSYEQYF

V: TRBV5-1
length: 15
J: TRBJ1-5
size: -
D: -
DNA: TGCGCCAGCAGCTTGGACGGAGCTCTCAATCAGCCCCAGCATTTT
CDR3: CASSLDGALNQPQHF

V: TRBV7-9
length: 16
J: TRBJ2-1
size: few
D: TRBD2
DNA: TGTGCCAGCAGCTCATCAGCGGGAGGCCCCTACAATGAGCAGTTCTTC
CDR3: CASSSSAGGPYNEQFF

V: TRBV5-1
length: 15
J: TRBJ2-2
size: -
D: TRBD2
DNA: TGCGCCAGCAGCCCTACGAGCGGGGCCACCGGGGAGCTGTTTTTT
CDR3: CASSPTSGATGELFF

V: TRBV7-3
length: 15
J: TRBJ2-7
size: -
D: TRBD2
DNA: TGTGCCAGCAGCTCAGGTGGCGGGAGCGGGTACGAGCAGTACTTC
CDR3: CASSSGGGSGYEQYF

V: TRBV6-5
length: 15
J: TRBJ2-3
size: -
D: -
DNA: TGTGCCAGCAGTTACTCGAACCCTAGCTCTAATACGCAGTATTTT
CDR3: CASSYSNPSSNTQYF

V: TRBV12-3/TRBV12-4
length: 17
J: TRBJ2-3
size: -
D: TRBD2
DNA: TGTGCCAGCAGTTTAGAGGGTAGCGGGCGGACGACGGATACGCAGTATTTT
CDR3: CASSLEGSGRTTDTQYF

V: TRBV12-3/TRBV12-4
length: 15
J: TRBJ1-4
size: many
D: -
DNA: TGTGCCAGCAGAATGACAGCGCCAACTAATGAAAAACTGTTTTTT
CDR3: CASRMTAPTNEKLFF

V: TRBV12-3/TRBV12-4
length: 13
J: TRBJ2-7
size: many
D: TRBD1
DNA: TGTGCCAGCAGTAGGGGACAGGGCTACGAGCAGTACTTC
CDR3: CASSRGQGYEQYF

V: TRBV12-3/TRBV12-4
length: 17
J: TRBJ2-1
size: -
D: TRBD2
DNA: TGTGCCAGCAGTTTCCCCGGGACTAGCGGTTCCTACAATGAGCAGTTCTTC
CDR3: CASSFPGTSGSYNEQFF

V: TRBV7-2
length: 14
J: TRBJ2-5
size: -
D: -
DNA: TGTGCCAGCAGCATCCAGGGGATTCAAGAGACCCAGTACTTC
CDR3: CASSIQGIQETQYF

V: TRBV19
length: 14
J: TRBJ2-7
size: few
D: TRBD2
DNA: TGTGCCACTACTGGAGCCGGGGGAGGGGACGAGCAGTACTTC
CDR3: CATTGAGGGDEQYF

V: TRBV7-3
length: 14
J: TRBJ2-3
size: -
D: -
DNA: TGTGCCAGCAGCCCCTTTTCGGGCACAGATACGCAGTATTTT
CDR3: CASSPFSGTDTQYF